This T cell receptor beta chain originates from a study of blood T cells in healthy people across ages. The overall study: About one barcoded beta molecule per two T cells was captured by template switching. Overall study results and limits: The unsorted PBMCs prevented any conclusive comparison of naive versus antigen-experienced cells. A roughly linear age-dependent decrease characterized TCR beta diversity per million T cells.

This clonotype turned up a few times. Its antigen is unknown. The junction departs from germline at one end; a sequencing error may be responsible. Together with a sample-barcoded 5' primer, a J-beta primer mix was included in a second PCR lasting about 6 to 11 cycles. TCRdb redid the calling of the 5' RACE reads with MiXCR, one entry per CDR3 protein. The sample carries 1,300,000 or so distinct CDR3 sequences, roughly 60% recorded once. Staff drew about 10 milliliters of peripheral blood from each donor. The sequence was collected from a man younger than 35 in good health. The sequenced sample was blood.

CDR3 sequence (DNA): TGTGCCAGCAGCTCCCGGGGAGCCTACGAGCAGTACTTC. The encoded protein is CASSSRGAYEQYF. The V and J genes are TRBV5-1 and TRBJ2-7; D is possibly TRBD2 (5 bases). CDR1 and CDR2 from the germline V gene are SGHRS and YFSETQ. The CDR3 runs 13 residues. Filled out from reference TRBV5-1 and TRBJ2-7, the complete variable domain reads KAGVTQTPRYLIKTRGQQVTLSCSPISGHRSVSWYQQTPGQGLQFLFEYFSETQRNKGNFPGRFSGRQFSNSRSEMNVSTLELGDSALYLCASSSRGAYEQYFGPGTRLTVT.